The 10 T cell receptor beta chains given below trace back to one sample, sequenced in a study of shared clonotypes between healthy human individuals. TCRdb's table, derived via immunoSEQ multiplex PCR, lists solely in-frame clones and lacks some. The sample records 2 million or so clones, 90% to 95% being singletons. Sequences were obtained from naive CD4+ T cells sorted from blood. Subset in this sample: CD45RA+ positively selected. These receptors came from a man aged 18-30 years in good health.

The V call is TRBV10-3, the J call TRBJ1-6, with TRBD1 matching 8 bases. Per germline, CDR1 ENHRY and CDR2 SYGVKD. This CDR3 spans 16 amino acids. V shed 3 bases and J 3 bases; nucleotides not matched to a gene: 4. CDR3 loop: CAISDGQGSYNSPLHF. CDR3 nucleotide sequence: TGTGCCATCAGTGATGGACAGGGTAGCTATAATTCACCCCTCCACTTT.

V and J are TRBV27 and TRBJ2-7; unclear D gene. Trimming removed 2 bases at V and 5 bases at J, with 16 bases between. Looked up from germline, CDR1 is MNHEY and CDR2 is SMNVEV (reference sequence). The CDR3 is 15 residues long. CDR3 residues: CASSLTVERSNEQYF. The DNA for the CDR3 is TGTGCCAGCAGTTTAACCGTAGAACGTTCAAACGAGCAGTACTTC.

The rearrangement joins TRBV4-3 to TRBJ1-2; 7 bases line up with TRBD1. The germline gives CDR1 LGHNA, CDR2 YSLEER. CDR3 size: 15 residues. V was pared by 1 base and J by 4 bases, with 6 bases of the junction left unmatched. The CDR3 loop reads CASSQVRQGSYGYTF. For the CDR3, the DNA is TGCGCCAGCAGCCAAGTACGACAGGGCAGCTATGGCTACACCTTC.

The chain employs TRBV9 and TRBJ2-3; D gene uncertain. This CDR3 region has 18 residues. Looked up from germline, CDR1 is SGDLS and CDR2 is YYNGEE. Trimming took off 1 base at V and 2 bases at J, with 20 bases between the two ends. The CDR3 DNA reads as TGTGCCAGCAGCGTAAACTCCATCGACTCCATCTCCACAGATACGCAGTATTTT. As protein: CASSVNSIDSISTDTQYF. The whole variable domain, filled in from reference TRBV9 and TRBJ2-3, reads DSGVTQTPKHLITATGQRVTLRCSPRSGDLSVYWYQQSLDQGLQFLIQYYNGEERAKGNILERFSAQQFPDLHSELNLSSLELGDSALYFCASSVNSIDSISTDTQYFGPGTRLTVL.

The V gene is TRBV12-5, the J gene TRBJ2-7; 12 bases fit TRBD2. Trimming removed 7 bases from V and 4 bases from J; junction bases left unmatched: 8. The CDR3 has 15 residues. Germline assignment: CDR1 LGHNT and CDR2 FRNRAP. CDR3 region: CASAPGTSGPYEQYF. The CDR3 DNA reads TGTGCTAGTGCCCCCGGGACTAGCGGGCCTTACGAGCAGTACTTC.

This clone was recorded only once. Just one base apart from a much larger clone, this may be a read error. The rearrangement uses TRBV5-3 and TRBJ1-5; the D is unclear. TRBV5-3 is given ORF status, its function remaining uncertain. The CDR3 totals 14 residues. CDR3 DNA: TGTGCCAGCAGCTTGTATCCAGGCAATCAGCCCCAGCATTTT. It codes for CASSLYPGNQPQHF.

V and J are TRBV6-1 and TRBJ1-3; 8 nucleotides agree with TRBD1. The CDR3 runs 15 residues. Germline-derived CDR1 and CDR2 are MNHNS and SASEGT. V lost 6 bases, J lost 2 bases, and 6 bases stayed unmatched. The CDR3 DNA sequence: TGTGCCAGCAGCGCCCAGGGGGCCACTGGAAACACCATATATTTT. It encodes CASSAQGATGNTIYF.

The rearrangement joins TRBV6-5 to TRBJ2-7; 9 bases match TRBD2. The CDR3 is made up of 15 amino acids. The trim removed 4 bases at V and 2 bases at J, leaving 6 bases unmatched. Germline V gene lookup returns CDR1 MNHEY and CDR2 SVGAGI. The chain's CDR3 is CASSSTGLATYEQYF. CDR3 bases: TGTGCCAGCAGTTCGACAGGACTAGCGACCTACGAGCAGTACTTC.

This clone has just one count. This chain links TRBV19 with TRBJ1-5, with 8 bases that match TRBD1. The V gene end was trimmed by 3 bases and the J gene end by 0 bases; junction bases not matched to a gene: 10. The CDR3 length is 18 residues. Germline values: CDR1 LNHDA, CDR2 SQIVND (reference sequence). Here the CDR3 DNA reads TGTGCCAGTAGTATCACCCAGGGGGCCATATATAGCAATCAGCCCCAGCATTTT. This translates into CASSITQGAIYSNQPQHF.

The chain has TRBV5-1 and TRBJ2-7, with TRBD2 matching over 8 bases. Germline CDR1 is SGHRS and CDR2 is YFSETQ. The CDR3 contains 17 residues. The J segment lost 0 bases and the V segment lost 4 bases, leaving 12 bases of the junction unmatched. Here the CDR3 DNA reads TGCGCCAGCAGCCGGGAGGGAGCCTCCTCCTCCTCCTACGAGCAGTACTTC. Its translation is CASSREGASSSSYEQYF.